Below are 27 T cell receptor beta chains sequenced from a single sample in a study of blood T cells in healthy people across ages. A sample-barcoded 5' primer and a J-beta primer mix were used in a second PCR of about 6 to 11 cycles. TCRdb reprocessed the 5' RACE reads with MiXCR, giving one entry per CDR3 protein. The sample consists of about 670,000 distinct CDR3 sequences, around 41% of them appearing once. The sequenced material came from blood. The receptors come from a man aged 80 or over in good health.

This clonotype occurred a few times. The chain joins TRBV6-1 to TRBJ1-4; D is uncertain. The V end lost 1 base, the J end lost 2 bases, and 11 bases lay between the germline ends. Germline-derived CDR1 and CDR2 are MNHNS and SASEGT. CDR3 length equals 16 residues. The CDR3 coding sequence is TGTGCCAGCAGTGAAGAAATAAGGCCTACTAATGAAAAACTGTTTTTT. As protein: CASSEEIRPTNEKLFF.

The chain recombines TRBV21-1 with TRBJ2-1; no DNA check was done on the table's D call, TRBD2. TRBV21-1 is a pseudogene. CDR3 length equals 20 residues. CDR3 nucleotides: TGTGCCAGCAGCAAAGCTACCTGGAGTCCCTGGGGGAGCTCCTACAATGAGCAGTTCTTC. Its translation is CASSKATWSPWGSSYNEQFF.

This chain connects TRBV7-2 to TRBJ2-3; the match to TRBD2 covers 7 bases. V was pared by 0 bases and J by 11 bases, with 17 bases of the junction left unmatched. Germline CDR1 reads SGHTA; CDR2 reads FQGNSA. CDR3 length: 17 amino acids. The CDR3 reads CASSLAIQRGDPYEQYF. In nucleotides, the CDR3 is TGTGCCAGCAGCTTAGCGATCCAGCGGGGCGATCCTTACGAGCAGTATTTT.

About this clonotype itself: A read error may explain this, as a much larger clone is one base away. V gene TRBV5-1 combines with J gene TRBJ2-5; D might be TRBD2 (5 bases). The germline gives CDR1 SGHRS, CDR2 YFSETQ. This CDR3 contains 11 residues. Between the trimmed V and J ends, which lost 4 bases and 11 bases, there was a span of 12 bases. CDR3 DNA sequence: TGCGCCAGCAGCCAAACTAGAGTGCAGTACTTC. This gives the protein CASSQTRVQYF.

The rearrangement uses TRBV10-3 and TRBJ2-7, with 9 bases aligning to TRBD2. The CDR3 consists of 15 residues. The trim removed 3 bases at V and 2 bases at J, leaving 5 bases unmatched. Per germline, CDR1 ENHRY and CDR2 SYGVKD. The CDR3 loop is CAISDSSGAPYEQYF. For the CDR3, the DNA is TGTGCCATCAGTGACTCTAGCGGGGCCCCCTACGAGCAGTACTTC.

Notes on this clonotype: This could be a read error, since a much larger clone is one nucleotide away. The CDR3 DNA reads TGCGCCAGCAGCCTAGATAGGGTGGGGATTAATGAAAAACTGTTTTTT. Translating it yields CASSLDRVGINEKLFF. The chain combines TRBV4-3 with TRBJ1-4; D gene uncertain. The germline CDR1 and CDR2 sequences are LGHNA and YSLEER. This CDR3 is 16 amino acids long. V was cut by 4 bases and J by 4 bases, with 16 bases left in between.

This clonotype was detected ten times or more. The chain joins TRBV7-9 to TRBJ2-7; tentative D call: TRBD2 (5 bases). The V gene lost 3 bases and the J gene lost 7 bases, with 13 bases spanning the gap. CDR3 size: 13 residues. The germline V gene has CDR1 SEHNR and CDR2 FQNEAQ (reference sequence). CDR3: CASSFYEGREQYF. CDR3 nucleotides: TGTGCCAGCAGCTTTTACGAGGGAAGGGAGCAGTACTTC.

This clonotype was picked up a small number of times. The rearrangement joins TRBV7-9 to TRBJ2-6; 9 nucleotides line up with TRBD1. The germline CDR1 and CDR2 sequences are SEHNR and FQNEAQ (reference sequence). This CDR3 spans 18 amino acids. V shed 0 bases and J 0 bases; nucleotides not matched to a gene: 3. The CDR3 DNA follows: TGTGCCAGCAGCTTAGCAGGGGACAGGGCCTCTGGGGCCAACGTCCTGACTTTC. Protein sequence: CASSLAGDRASGANVLTF.

The CDR3: CASSLANREEQAFF. Here the CDR3 DNA reads TGTGCCAGCAGCTTAGCTAACCGGGAGGAACAAGCTTTCTTT. This rearrangement joins TRBV7-2 to TRBJ1-1; D remains ambiguous. The CDR3 loop spans 14 amino acids. Germline loops: CDR1 SGHTA, CDR2 FQGNSA. Trimming stripped 0 bases from V and 9 bases from J, with 14 bases between.

The chain combines TRBV20-1 with TRBJ2-7; 11 bases agree with TRBD1. V was clipped by 0 bases and J by 7 bases; unmatched bases: 8. The CDR3 runs 15 residues. Germline assignment: CDR1 DFQATT and CDR2 SNEGSKA (reference sequence). In DNA form, the CDR3 reads TGCAGTGCTAGAGAAGGACAGGGGGCGAAGAATGAGCAGTACTTC. Translated: CSAREGQGAKNEQYF.

Remarks on this clonotype: At one end, the junction sequence differs from germline, possibly due to a read error. The chain recombines TRBV5-1 with TRBJ1-5, with 8 bases identical to TRBD1. The germline V gene encodes CDR1 SGHRS and CDR2 YFSETQ. The CDR3 runs 16 residues. The CDR3 is CASSLGQGDSNQPRHF. CDR3 coding DNA: TGCGCCAGCAGCTTAGGACAGGGCGATAGCAATCAGCCCCGGCATTTT. The whole variable domain, filled in from reference TRBV5-1 and TRBJ1-5, reads KAGVTQTPRYLIKTRGQQVTLSCSPISGHRSVSWYQQTPGQGLQFLFEYFSETQRNKGNFPGRFSGRQFSNSRSEMNVSTLELGDSALYLCASSLGQGDSNQPRHFGDGTRLSIL.

This clonotype turned up a few times. The chain links TRBV7-9 to TRBJ2-7; D call uncertain. Germline CDR1 and CDR2: SEHNR and FQNEAQ (reference sequence). The CDR3 has 15 residues. V dropped 4 bases and J dropped 5 bases, with 18 bases sitting between them. CDR3 amino acids: CASSSQGNQMNEQYF. The CDR3 region has the DNA TGTGCCAGCAGCTCCCAAGGAAACCAAATGAACGAGCAGTACTTC.

The V and J genes are TRBV6-2 or TRBV6-3 and TRBJ2-5; either TRBD1 or TRBD2 may fit D (5 bases each). V dropped 7 bases and J dropped 4 bases, with 19 bases sitting between them. The CDR3 length is 15 residues. The germline CDR1 and CDR2 sequences are MNHEY and SVGEGT. The CDR3, as DNA: TGTGCCAGCACCTCCGGGGCCTTGGCGGGAGAGACCCAGTACTTC. Its translation is CASTSGALAGETQYF.

This clonotype was picked up many times. The chain couples TRBV28 to TRBJ2-3; the match to TRBD2 covers 8 bases. Germline-derived CDR1 and CDR2 are MDHEN and SYDVKM. The CDR3 length is 14 residues. Trimming cost V 10 bases and J 5 bases; bases outside gene matches: 11. CDR3 DNA sequence: TGTGCCACCTATGGGGCGGGAGGCGAAGATACGCAGTATTTT. As protein: CATYGAGGEDTQYF.

This clonotype was found many times. This chain connects TRBV6-5 to TRBJ2-1, with 9 bases fitting TRBD1. The CDR3 has 17 amino acids. V lost 2 bases, J lost 3 bases, and 8 bases stayed unmatched. Per germline, CDR1 MNHEY and CDR2 SVGAGI. The CDR3 nucleotides read TGTGCCAGCAGTTACCGCATGACAGGGGGACTCTACAATGAGCAGTTCTTC. This encodes CASSYRMTGGLYNEQFF.

This chain uses TRBV14 with TRBJ2-3, with D possibly TRBD2 on 6 matching bases. Germline V gene data show CDR1 as SGHDN and CDR2 as FVKESK. The ends were cut back, 0 bases at V and 0 bases at J, with 13 bases in the middle. The CDR3 is 17 amino acids. The CDR3 is CASSQDPSEASTDTQYF. In DNA, the CDR3 is TGTGCCAGCAGCCAAGATCCTAGCGAGGCAAGCACAGATACGCAGTATTTT.

The sample holds many counts of this clonotype. V and J are TRBV29-1 and TRBJ1-1; D remains unclear. This CDR3 region has 12 residues. V was trimmed by 5 bases and J by 1 base, leaving 8 bases between them. CDR1 is SQVTM and CDR2 is ANQGSEA in the germline V gene. The CDR3 loop reads CSVQRSNTEAFF. The CDR3 DNA is TGCAGCGTTCAAAGATCGAACACTGAAGCTTTCTTT.

The rearrangement uses TRBV4-2 and TRBJ2-7; D possibly corresponds to TRBD1 (6 bases). V dropped 3 bases and J dropped 0 bases, with 12 bases sitting between them. Per the germline V gene, CDR1 is LGHNA and CDR2 is YNFKEQ. The CDR3 totals 15 residues. CDR3 coding DNA: TGTGCCAGCAGCCAGGCACAGGGCGGCTCCTACGAGCAGTACTTC. Its translation: CASSQAQGGSYEQYF.

The chain is built from TRBV6-2 or TRBV6-3 and TRBJ1-2, with D unresolved. This CDR3 contains 14 residues. V lost 2 bases and J 7 bases, leaving 14 bases between the germline ends. Germline CDR1 and CDR2: MNHEY and SVGEGT. CDR3 nucleotide sequence: TGTGCCAGCAGTTACGTCGGAGTGGGCTTTGGCTACACCTTC. Translating gives CASSYVGVGFGYTF.

This clonotype showed up just a few times. The CDR3 bases are TGCGCCAGCAGCTACACAAGACAGGGGTTCGAGCAGTACTTC. Its translation is CASSYTRQGFEQYF. The chain carries TRBV4-3 and TRBJ2-7; TRBD1 agrees at 8 bases. The CDR3 has 14 amino acids. Trimming removed 5 bases from V and 6 bases from J; junction bases left unmatched: 9. Germline assignment: CDR1 LGHNA and CDR2 YSLEER.

The chain links TRBV7-2 to TRBJ2-3; D remains unclear. With 5 bases removed from V and 0 bases from J, the gap between germline ends came to 15 bases. There are 16 residues in the CDR3. Germline V gene lookup returns CDR1 SGHTA and CDR2 FQGNSA. CDR3 sequence (DNA): TGTGCCAGCAGCCCAGGAACGATCATTAGCACAGATACGCAGTATTTT. Amino acid sequence: CASSPGTIISTDTQYF.

The rearrangement joins TRBV6-2 or TRBV6-3 to TRBJ2-3, with D possibly TRBD1 on 6 matching bases. The CDR3 is made up of 12 amino acids. CDR1 is MNHEY and CDR2 is SVGEGT in the germline V gene. V was shortened by 6 bases and J by 4 bases, with 8 bases between the two germline ends. The CDR3 sequence is CASSDRPDTQYF. Here the CDR3 DNA reads TGTGCCAGCAGCGACAGGCCAGATACGCAGTATTTT.

On this clonotype itself: At one of its ends the junction is not consistent with the germline gene, which may arise from a read error. The V call is TRBV28, the J call TRBJ2-1; maybe TRBD2 (5 bases). The end of the DNA is better explained by TRBJ2-7, so the J call may be wrong. CDR3 length equals 14 residues. Germline loops: CDR1 MDHEN, CDR2 SYDVKM. The CDR3 bases are TGTGCCTGCAGTCAGATGGACGGGACCTACGAGCAGTACTTC. Translating it yields CACSQMDGTYEQYF.

This clonotype was seen only a few times. This chain uses TRBV20-1 with TRBJ2-6; no definite D call. The germline V and J ends were trimmed by 5 bases and 0 bases, with 5 bases remaining between them. The CDR3 has 13 amino acids. Looked up from germline, CDR1 is DFQATT and CDR2 is SNEGSKA (reference sequence). CDR3 nucleotides: TGCAGTGCTCTGGACTCTGGGGCCAACGTCCTGACTTTC. Translated, it gives CSALDSGANVLTF.

The chain combines TRBV27 with TRBJ2-7; 16 bases agree with TRBD2. The CDR3 is 16 amino acids. The V gene end was trimmed by 5 bases and the J gene end by 0 bases; junction bases not matched to a gene: 1. Germline V CDR1 and CDR2: MNHEY, SMNVEV (reference sequence). CDR3 bases: TGTGCCAGCAGTGGGACTAGCGGGAGGGTCTCCTACGAGCAGTACTTC. Encoded protein: CASSGTSGRVSYEQYF.

This clonotype was seen a few times. The chain carries TRBV20-1 and TRBJ2-7; 8 nucleotides line up with TRBD2. V trimming: 5 bases; J trimming: 4 bases; junction bases outside the gene matches: 10. The CDR3 runs to 14 residues. Germline V gene data show CDR1 as DFQATT and CDR2 as SNEGSKA (reference sequence). CDR3: CSAVPGLGGYEQYF. The CDR3 bases are TGCAGTGCTGTCCCGGGACTAGGGGGTTACGAGCAGTACTTC.

In regard to this clonotype: This may be a read error: a much more frequent sequence differs by one nucleotide. This chain uses TRBV28 with TRBJ2-5; maybe TRBD2 (6 bases). The DNA matches TRBJ2-1 better at its end, which makes the J call doubtful. The CDR3 has 15 amino acids. The germline V gene has CDR1 MDHEN and CDR2 SYDVKM. In DNA form, the CDR3 reads TGTGCCAGCAGTCTCCGCCGGGACTTACAAGAGACCCAGTTCTTC. Protein product: CASSLRRDLQETQFF.